Listed here are 5 T cell receptor beta chains from one sample, sequenced in a study of cytomegalovirus exposure and HLA in healthy donors. It was with 60 Vbeta and 13 Jbeta primers that the PCR ran. This table comes from immunoSEQ multiplex PCR, and its TCRdb copy is limited to in-frame clones, with some not included. Of around 50,000 clones detected, about four fifths appear once; the ten largest clones hold approximately 1.7%. The source material was PBMCs. Receptor source: a man aged 40-50 years in good health and CMV-seronegative.

This clone has more than one count but fewer than ten. This chain joins TRBV19 and TRBJ2-3, with TRBD2 identical over 13 bases. The germline gives CDR1 LNHDA, CDR2 SQIVND (reference sequence). V was clipped by 2 bases and J by 3 bases; unmatched bases: 5. The CDR3 loop spans 17 amino acids. The CDR3 spells CASSIMRLAGGTDTQYF. DNA of the CDR3: TGTGCCAGTAGTATAATGAGACTAGCGGGGGGAACAGATACGCAGTATTTT.

The genes are TRBV30 and TRBJ2-6, with 8 bases fitting TRBD1. Germline lookup yields CDR1 GTSNPN and CDR2 SVGIG (reference sequence). Germline trimming cut 2 bases from V and 2 bases from J; bases unmatched to any gene: 11. CDR3 size: 18 residues. DNA of the CDR3: TGTGCCTGGAGTCCGAGACAGGGGTTTTCACCTGGGGCCAACGTCCTGACTTTC. This sequence encodes CAWSPRQGFSPGANVLTF.

This chain joins TRBV18 and TRBJ1-3, with 7 bases identical to TRBD1. V lost 3 bases and J lost 3; bases outside the gene matches: 5. CDR3 size: 15 residues. CDR1 KGHSH and CDR2 LQKENI come from the germline V gene. CDR3 DNA: TGTGCCAGCTCACCGACAGGGACCGATGGAAACACCATATATTTT. Translated, it gives CASSPTGTDGNTIYF.

The chain has TRBV5-1 and TRBJ2-2; possibly TRBD1 for D (6 bases). Germline CDR1 is SGHRS and CDR2 is YFSETQ. The V end was cut by 0 bases, the J end by 4 bases, with 10 bases between. The length of the CDR3 is 15 residues. As DNA, the CDR3 is TGCGCCAGCAGCTTGGTCTCAGGGGTCACCGGGGAGCTGTTTTTT. It specifies CASSLVSGVTGELFF.

The sample holds one count of this clone. Here the CDR3 DNA reads TGTGCCAGCAGCTTTGAGAGCTCCTATAATTCACCCCTCCACTTT. Translating it yields CASSFESSYNSPLHF. The chain recombines TRBV5-5 with TRBJ1-6; D uncertain. There are 15 residues in the CDR3. V lost 2 bases and J 0 bases, leaving 6 bases between the germline ends. Germline CDR1 reads SGHKS; CDR2 reads YYEKEE (reference sequence).